Listed below are T cell receptor beta chains from one sample, sequenced in a study of cytomegalovirus exposure and HLA in healthy donors. Sequencing was performed with immunoSEQ multiplex PCR; in TCRdb, only in-frame clones are kept and a portion is missing. The sample holds about 140,000 clones; approximately 80% are singletons and the top ten take about 15%. Sequenced: PBMCs. The receptors were gathered from a woman aged 40-49 years in good health and CMV-seronegative. CDR3s include the opening cysteine and the closing phenylalanine or tryptophan. D genes are given only for firm matches. Some rows have no size entry. The others give once, few or many, or a class for an expanded clone.

-	TRBV9	-	TRBJ2-5	CASSVGTVQETQYF	TGTGCCAGCAGCGTAGGGACAGTGCAAGAGACCCAGTACTTC
-	TRBV28	-	TRBJ1-1	CASSLRAGALGTEAFF	TGTGCCAGCAGTCTTAGAGCGGGGGCGCTGGGCACTGAAGCTTTCTTT
-	TRBV2	few	TRBJ2-6	CASRQFNGLTF	TGTGCCAGCAGGCAATTCAACGGCCTGACTTTC
-	TRBV14	once	TRBJ2-7	CASGGLPYEQYF	TGTGCCAGCGGGGGACTTCCCTACGAGCAGTACTTC
-	TRBV16	-	TRBJ2-1	CASSHVWSTLGDEQFF	TGTGCCAGCAGCCACGTCTGGTCAACCCTAGGCGATGAGCAGTTCTTC
TRBD1	TRBV15	-	TRBJ1-5	CATSRVTGLGNQPQHF	TGTGCCACCAGCAGAGTGACAGGGTTGGGCAATCAGCCCCAGCATTTT
TRBD1	TRBV7-2	-	TRBJ1-3	CASSLRGGTGNTIYF	TGTGCCAGCAGCTTGAGAGGGGGCACCGGAAACACCATATATTTT
-	TRBV7-8	-	TRBJ2-7	CASSLYGSGTYEQYF	TGTGCCAGCAGCTTATATGGATCAGGGACCTACGAGCAGTACTTC
TRBD1	TRBV2	many	TRBJ2-7	CASSGQGASGTTDEQYF	TGTGCCAGCAGTGGACAGGGGGCTTCTGGGACTACAGACGAGCAGTACTTC
TRBD1	TRBV4-3	-	TRBJ2-2	CASSPDVDRSTGELFF	TGCGCCAGCAGCCCAGATGTGGACAGGAGCACCGGGGAGCTGTTTTTT
TRBD2	TRBV5-4	-	TRBJ2-7	CASSGLAGHYEQYF	TGTGCCAGCAGCGGGCTAGCGGGGCACTACGAGCAGTACTTC
-	TRBV10-3	-	TRBJ2-5	CAISGPQKQETQYF	TGTGCCATCAGTGGGCCACAAAAGCAAGAGACCCAGTACTTC
TRBD2	TRBV18	-	TRBJ2-3	CASSPPTSGEDTQYF	TGTGCCAGCTCACCACCGACTAGCGGGGAAGATACGCAGTATTTT
-	TRBV7-2	-	TRBJ2-3	CASSLRTPSTDTQYF	TGTGCCAGCAGCTTACGGACTCCTAGCACAGATACGCAGTATTTT
TRBD2	TRBV7-2	few	TRBJ2-1	CASSLPGGGSSYNEQFF	TGTGCCAGCAGCTTACCCGGGGGGGGGAGCTCCTACAATGAGCAGTTCTTC
TRBD1	TRBV10-2	-	TRBJ2-1	CASSVEGQEYNEQFF	TGCGCCAGCAGTGTTGAGGGACAGGAGTACAATGAGCAGTTCTTC
-	TRBV15	-	TRBJ2-2	CATSAGGKTGELFF	TGTGCCACCAGCGCCGGCGGGAAAACCGGGGAGCTGTTTTTT
-	TRBV6-5	-	TRBJ1-2	CASSYRSLRGNYGYTF	TGTGCCAGCAGTTACCGGAGTTTGCGGGGTAACTATGGCTACACCTTC
TRBD1	TRBV28	-	TRBJ2-3	CASSKTGYTQYF	TGTGCCAGCAGTAAGACAGGGTATACGCAGTATTTT
TRBD2	TRBV7-9	few	TRBJ2-7	CASSHRDYLYEQYF	TGTGCCAGCAGCCACCGGGACTACCTCTACGAGCAGTACTTC
TRBD2	TRBV28	-	TRBJ2-3	CASSFGGGQSDTQYF	TGTGCCAGCAGTTTCGGCGGGGGGCAGTCAGATACGCAGTATTTT
-	TRBV7-9	-	TRBJ2-3	CASSYSTDTQYF	TGTGCCAGCAGCTACTCCACAGATACGCAGTATTTT
TRBD1	TRBV10-1	few	TRBJ2-7	CASSRRDSPYEQYF	TGCGCCAGCAGCAGAAGGGACAGCCCCTACGAGCAGTACTTC
-	TRBV28	-	TRBJ2-7	CASSHPGPYEQYF	TGTGCCAGCAGTCATCCGGGTCCCTACGAGCAGTACTTC
TRBD2	TRBV5-1	-	TRBJ2-4	CASTAGEGNIQYF	TGCGCCAGTACAGCGGGAGAAGGAAACATTCAGTACTTC
TRBD2	TRBV29-1	once	TRBJ2-5	CSVRPRGVQETQYF	TGCAGCGTGCGTCCCCGGGGGGTCCAAGAGACCCAGTACTTC
-	TRBV29-1	-	TRBJ2-1	CSVGRDNEQFF	TGCAGCGTTGGCAGGGATAATGAGCAGTTCTTC
-	TRBV9	-	TRBJ2-1	CASTNTGYNEQFF	TGTGCCAGCACCAATACAGGCTACAATGAGCAGTTCTTC
-	TRBV19	-	TRBJ2-7	CASSSPAGPSNSYEQYF	TGTGCCAGTAGTTCACCAGCAGGGCCATCAAACTCCTACGAGCAGTACTTC
-	TRBV19	-	TRBJ1-5	CATTDRRQPQHF	TGTGCCACTACGGACAGACGACAGCCCCAGCATTTT
-	TRBV21-1	-	TRBJ2-5	CASSKGIAGGPPQYF	TGTGCCAGCAGCAAAGGAATTGCGGGGGGCCCTCCCCAGTACTTC
TRBD1	TRBV5-1	-	TRBJ2-3	CASSLRGGPSTDTQYF	TGCGCCAGCAGCTTGAGAGGGGGCCCTAGCACAGATACGCAGTATTTT
TRBD1	TRBV10-3	-	TRBJ2-3	CAISTGGNTDTQYF	TGTGCCATCAGCACAGGGGGGAACACAGATACGCAGTATTTT
-	TRBV19	-	TRBJ1-1	CAGSQYAGTEAFF	TGTGCCGGCTCCCAGTATGCAGGAACTGAAGCTTTCTTT
-	TRBV18	-	TRBJ2-6	CASSLGLLGANVLTF	TGTGCCAGCTCACTGGGACTGCTCGGGGCCAACGTCCTGACTTTC
TRBD2	TRBV5-4	many	TRBJ2-5	CASGSGREETQYF	TGTGCCAGCGGTTCGGGGAGGGAAGAGACCCAGTACTTC
-	TRBV7-9	-	TRBJ2-3	CASSPSTDTQYF	TGTGCCAGCAGCCCTAGCACAGATACGCAGTATTTT
-	TRBV6-5	-	TRBJ2-3	CASSYSLALDTQYF	TGTGCCAGCAGTTACTCCCTAGCCCTCGATACGCAGTATTTT
-	TRBV29-1	-	TRBJ1-1	CSVFPASGAFF	TGCAGCGTTTTCCCTGCGTCCGGAGCTTTCTTT
TRBD2	TRBV9	-	TRBJ2-5	CASSGRGDWQETQYF	TGTGCCAGCAGCGGCCGGGGGGACTGGCAAGAGACCCAGTACTTC
-	TRBV7-9	-	TRBJ2-5	CASSSHRDQETQYF	TGTGCCAGCAGCTCCCACAGGGATCAAGAGACCCAGTACTTC
-	TRBV25-1	-	TRBJ2-5	CASSDSGEEVTQYF	TGTGCCAGCAGTGATTCGGGAGAGGAGGTGACCCAGTACTTC
-	TRBV7-8	-	TRBJ2-3	CASSKIQGTDTQYF	TGTGCCAGCAGCAAAATACAGGGCACAGATACGCAGTATTTT
TRBD2	TRBV10-1	-	TRBJ2-3	CASSDPSGPSTDTQYF	TGCGCCAGCAGTGATCCTAGCGGACCCTCCACAGATACGCAGTATTTT
-	TRBV29-1	once	TRBJ1-1	CSVGSENTEAFF	TGCAGCGTTGGCTCAGAGAACACTGAAGCTTTCTTT
-	TRBV18	-	TRBJ2-5	CASSPRGFQETQYF	TGTGCCAGCTCACCACGAGGGTTTCAAGAGACCCAGTACTTC
-	TRBV5-1	once	TRBJ2-2	CASSLEAGIGELFF	TGCGCCAGCAGCTTGGAGGCGGGGATCGGGGAGCTGTTTTTT
-	TRBV12-1	-	TRBJ2-1	CASSASGGAYNEQFF	TGTGCCAGCAGCGCTAGCGGGGGGGCCTACAATGAGCAGTTCTTC
-	TRBV7-9	-	TRBJ1-4	CASSLTVIEKLFF	TGTGCCAGCAGCTTAACAGTGATTGAAAAACTGTTTTTT
TRBD1	TRBV28	-	TRBJ2-7	CASFESGQGNYEQYF	TGTGCCAGCTTCGAATCGGGACAGGGCAACTACGAGCAGTACTTC
-	TRBV7-9	-	TRBJ2-7	CASSLASGAGGYEQYF	TGTGCCAGCAGCTTAGCATCGGGTGCTGGTGGATACGAGCAGTACTTC
TRBD2	TRBV18	-	TRBJ2-7	CASSPLRLAGGFYEQYF	TGTGCCAGCTCACCACTTCGACTAGCGGGGGGGTTCTACGAGCAGTACTTC
-	TRBV2	-	TRBJ1-1	CATTEGRNTEAFF	TGTGCCACTACGGAGGGCAGGAACACTGAAGCTTTCTTT
TRBD2	TRBV9	once	TRBJ2-7	CASSVGSGGSYEQYF	TGTGCCAGCAGCGTAGGTAGCGGGGGATCCTACGAGCAGTACTTC
TRBD1	TRBV4-3	-	TRBJ2-6	CASSQDGTGGFNVLTF	TGCGCCAGCAGCCAAGACGGAACAGGGGGTTTCAACGTCCTGACTTTC
-	TRBV1	-	TRBJ1-2	CTILDSINYGYTF	TGCACCATATTGGACAGCATTAACTATGGCTACACCTTC
TRBD1	TRBV2	-	TRBJ2-7	CASSYQGDVYEQYF	TGTGCCAGCAGTTACCAGGGGGATGTTTACGAGCAGTACTTC
TRBD2	TRBV2	-	TRBJ2-3	CASRGLAGAATDTQYF	TGTGCCAGCAGAGGGCTAGCGGGAGCAGCGACAGATACGCAGTATTTT
TRBD1	TRBV5-6	-	TRBJ2-5	CASSFGQGATETQYF	TGTGCCAGCAGCTTCGGGCAGGGGGCAACGGAGACCCAGTACTTC